The clone carrying this TCR beta chain was counted a few times. In TCRdb, the RT-PCR reads were re-called with MiXCR into one record per CDR3 protein. The table lists hundreds of thousands of distinct CDR3 sequences, 14% of them singletons, with about 7.4% in the top ten. The data derive from a study of response to subunit inactivated influenza vaccine. CDR3 length equals 16 residues. V dropped 5 bases and J dropped 1 base, with 17 bases sitting between them. CDR1 and CDR2 from the germline V gene are MDHEN and SYDVKM. The source was PBMCs from blood, collected 14 days before vaccination. The source of this sequence is a man between 45 and 60 years old who received an inactivated influenza vaccine. The chain employs TRBV28 and TRBJ1-1; possibly TRBD1 for D (6 bases). The CDR3 is CASSVTSGHSNTEAFF. The DNA of the CDR3 is TGTGCCAGCAGTGTTACTTCGGGACACTCGAACACTGAAGCTTTCTTT.